These 18 T cell receptor beta chains were all obtained from the same sample, sequenced in a study of cytomegalovirus exposure and HLA in healthy donors. Primers for the PCR totalled 60 Vbeta and 13 Jbeta. Assay used: immunoSEQ multiplex PCR; TCRdb lists only in-frame clones, some missing. The sample holds just over 150,000 clones; roughly 81% are singletons and the top ten take roughly 2.2%. Sequenced material: PBMCs. These receptors originate from a man between 18 and 35 years old in good health and CMV-seropositive.

This clone has more than one count but fewer than ten. The chain has TRBV27 and TRBJ2-1; 9 bases are shared with TRBD2. The CDR3 contains 18 residues. V lost 6 bases, J lost 8 bases, and 20 bases stayed unmatched. Germline-derived CDR1 and CDR2 are MNHEY and SMNVEV (reference sequence). CDR3 nucleotide sequence: TGTGCCAGCAGCCGCAGGGCGGGGGGGCGGATTGGGTTCCATGAGCAGTTCTTC. Translation gives CASSRRAGGRIGFHEQFF.

This clone was recorded a few times. This chain's CDR3 is CASSPTYEDQETQYF. CDR3 bases: TGTGCCAGCAGCCCAACGTACGAGGACCAAGAGACCCAGTACTTC. The V and J genes are TRBV11-2 and TRBJ2-5; D not certain. There are 15 residues in the CDR3. Germline CDR1 SGHAT, CDR2 FQNNGV. Trimming shortened V by 5 bases and J by 0 bases, and 13 bases separated the two germline ends.

This sequence joins TRBV18 and TRBJ2-7; tentative D call: TRBD1 (6 bases). Germline V CDR1 and CDR2: KGHSH, LQKENI. CDR3 size: 14 residues. Between the trimmed V and J ends, which lost 3 bases and 4 bases, there was a span of 13 bases. In nucleotides, the CDR3 is TGTGCCAGCTCACCGGTACAGGGCGTTTACGAGCAGTACTTC. It is translated as CASSPVQGVYEQYF.

The chain uses TRBV23-1 and TRBJ1-4; D unclear. TRBV23-1 belongs to the ORF category, with a function that is uncertain. Trimming took 2 bases from V and 2 from J, leaving 9 bases between them. CDR3 length: 15 amino acids. The CDR3, as DNA: TGCGCCAGCAGTCAACGGGGAAAGACTAATGAAAAACTGTTTTTT. Its protein is CASSQRGKTNEKLFF.

The J gene is TRBJ2-1, the V gene TRBV29-1; 15 bases line up with TRBD2. The CDR3 consists of 19 residues. Per germline, CDR1 SQVTM and CDR2 ANQGSEA. With 0 bases clipped from V and 4 bases from J, the junction kept 10 bases outside the gene matches. The CDR3 nucleotides are TGCAGCGTTGAAGACCCCGGACTAGCGGGGGGGCGACTTTACAATGAGCAGTTCTTC. Protein sequence: CSVEDPGLAGGRLYNEQFF.

The chain couples TRBV4-3 to TRBJ1-2; no reliable D call. Germline assignment: CDR1 LGHNA and CDR2 YSLEER. The CDR3 covers 14 residues. Trimming shortened V by 0 bases and J by 0 bases, and 5 bases separated the two germline ends. CDR3 sequence (DNA): TGCGCCAGCAGCCAAGATACAGCTAACTATGGCTACACCTTC. The encoded protein is CASSQDTANYGYTF.

The chain employs TRBV19 and TRBJ1-1; D gene ambiguous. CDR1 and CDR2 (germline): LNHDA, SQIVND (reference sequence). Trimming shortened V by 7 bases and J by 0 bases, and 9 bases separated the two germline ends. This CDR3 is 13 amino acids long. The CDR3 coding sequence is TGTGCCAGTACTCTCAGGATGAACACTGAAGCTTTCTTT. Amino acids: CASTLRMNTEAFF.

This chain links TRBV6-5 with TRBJ2-6; D uncertain. V lost 6 bases and J 2 bases, leaving 11 bases between the germline ends. Germline V gene lookup returns CDR1 MNHEY and CDR2 SVGAGI. The CDR3 has 15 amino acids. The CDR3 nucleotides are TGTGCCAGCAGGTCCCCACTCCCTGGGGCCAACGTCCTGACTTTC. Translated: CASRSPLPGANVLTF.

This clone was picked up a small number of times. This chain connects TRBV13 to TRBJ1-1; 7 nucleotides agree with TRBD1. Germline trimming cut 1 base from V and 1 base from J; bases unmatched to any gene: 3. Germline V CDR1 and CDR2: PRHDT, FYEKMQ (reference sequence). This CDR3 is 15 amino acids long. The DNA for the CDR3 is TGTGCCAGCAGCTTAGAGGGGGCTTCGAACACTGAAGCTTTCTTT. This sequence encodes CASSLEGASNTEAFF.

The chain joins TRBV2 to TRBJ2-2, with 10 bases lining up with TRBD1. The CDR3 sequence is 18 residues long. The germline V gene has CDR1 SNHLY and CDR2 FYNNEI. V dropped 1 base and J dropped 4; count of bases not matched to a gene: 9. CDR3 residues: CASSEVAKTGGVTGELFF. The CDR3 nucleotides are TGTGCCAGCAGTGAAGTGGCTAAGACAGGGGGCGTCACCGGGGAGCTGTTTTTT.

V gene TRBV4-3 combines with J gene TRBJ2-2; no clear D. V lost 3 bases, J lost 2 bases, and 13 bases lay in between. This CDR3 has 16 amino acids. The V gene's germline CDR1 is LGHNA and CDR2 YSLEER. The CDR3 DNA sequence: TGCGCCAGCAGCCAGGATCCGACACTTAACACCGGGGAGCTGTTTTTT. Translating it yields CASSQDPTLNTGELFF.

V gene TRBV6-5 combines with J gene TRBJ1-2, with TRBD1 identical over 10 bases. Germline loops: CDR1 MNHEY, CDR2 SVGAGI. CDR3 length: 13 residues. The junction had 7 bases not matched to a gene; V was cut back by 9 bases and J by 6 bases. Here the CDR3 reads CASGPGQGNGYTF. DNA for the CDR3: TGTGCCAGTGGGCCGGGACAGGGGAATGGCTACACCTTC.

This clone has only a few counts. The chain joins TRBV4-3 to TRBJ2-1, with 7 bases lining up with TRBD2. The junction had 4 bases not matched to a gene; V was cut back by 1 base and J by 4 bases. The CDR3 runs to 15 residues. Germline V gene data show CDR1 as LGHNA and CDR2 as YSLEER. The CDR3 sequence: CASSQVSAGYNEQFF. The CDR3 DNA sequence: TGCGCCAGCAGCCAAGTTTCAGCGGGGTACAATGAGCAGTTCTTC.

The V gene is TRBV9, the J gene TRBJ1-2, with TRBD1 matching 7 bases. This CDR3 spans 14 amino acids. Per germline, CDR1 SGDLS and CDR2 YYNGEE. The V gene end was trimmed by 3 bases and the J gene end by 4 bases; junction bases not matched to a gene: 6. CDR3 sequence reads: CASSGGDRLYGYTF. CDR3 nucleotide sequence: TGTGCCAGCAGCGGAGGGGACAGACTCTATGGCTACACCTTC.

This sequence joins TRBV5-1 and TRBJ2-2, with a possible D match to TRBD1 (5 bases). The germline CDR1 and CDR2 sequences are SGHRS and YFSETQ. The germline V and J ends were trimmed by 0 bases and 6 bases, with 6 bases remaining between them. This CDR3 is 13 amino acids long. CDR3 bases: TGCGCCAGCAGCTTGGCCAGGGCCGGGGAGCTGTTTTTT. Its translation is CASSLARAGELFF.

The J gene is TRBJ1-2, the V gene TRBV29-1; no reliable D call. There are 12 residues in the CDR3. Germline V gene data show CDR1 as SQVTM and CDR2 as ANQGSEA. V was clipped by 7 bases and J by 1 base, with 10 bases between them. CDR3 sequence: CSAKTNNYGYTF. Written as DNA, the CDR3 is TGCAGCGCAAAGACAAATAACTATGGCTACACCTTC.

The rearrangement links TRBV15 to TRBJ2-7, with D possibly being TRBD2 (5 bases). The V gene lost 5 bases and the J gene lost 6 bases, with 17 bases spanning the gap. CDR1 is LNHNV, CDR2 YYDKDF, per germline (reference sequence). The CDR3 spans 14 residues. The CDR3 loop is CATSPQHAGLEQYF. As DNA, the CDR3 is TGTGCCACCAGCCCCCAACACGCGGGTCTCGAGCAGTACTTC.

This chain uses TRBV13 with TRBJ1-1, with 7 nucleotides matching TRBD1. The CDR3 spans 17 residues. CDR1 PRHDT and CDR2 FYEKMQ come from the germline V gene (reference sequence). Germline trimming cut 2 bases from V and 10 bases from J; bases unmatched to any gene: 19. The CDR3 protein is CASSLRWGDRQGLGAFF. The CDR3 coding sequence is TGTGCCAGCAGCTTAAGGTGGGGGGACCGACAGGGATTAGGAGCTTTCTTT.